This T cell receptor beta chain derives from a study of blood T cells in healthy people across ages. Sample-barcoded 5' priming and a J-beta primer mix drove a second PCR of roughly 6 to 12 cycles. TCRdb re-analysed the 5' RACE reads in MiXCR, keeping a single row per CDR3 protein. This sample has 1.5 million or so distinct CDR3 sequences, with around 42% found just once. Collection of ten milliliters of peripheral blood was performed for each donor. Germline CDR1 MNHEY, CDR2 SMNVEV (reference sequence). This CDR3 has 17 residues. Trimming left V 3 bases short and J 4 bases short, with 21 bases between.

The V call is TRBV27, the J call TRBJ1-1, with D maybe TRBD1 (5 bases). This sequence originates from a woman under 30 in good health. The sample consisted of blood. DNA for the CDR3: TGTGCCAGCAGTTTCGAACCCGGCAAAATTCAGGGCACTGAAGCTTTCTTT. It translates to CASSFEPGKIQGTEAFF.